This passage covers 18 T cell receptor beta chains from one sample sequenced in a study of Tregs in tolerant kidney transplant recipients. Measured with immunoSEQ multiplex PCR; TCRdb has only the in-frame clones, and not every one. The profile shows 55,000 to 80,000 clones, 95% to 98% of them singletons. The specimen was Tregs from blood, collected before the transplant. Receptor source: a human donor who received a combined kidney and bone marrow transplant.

The CDR3 nucleotides are TGTGCCAGCAGCCTAGGGGGCGGGGGCAGGGAGCAGTTCTTC. Encoded protein: CASSLGGGGREQFF. V usage is TRBV7-6 and J usage is TRBJ2-1; D possibly matches TRBD1 or TRBD2 (7 bases each). The V gene's germline CDR1 is SGHVS and CDR2 FNYEAQ. The ends were cut back, 5 bases at V and 10 bases at J, with 18 bases in the middle. The CDR3 is made up of 14 amino acids.

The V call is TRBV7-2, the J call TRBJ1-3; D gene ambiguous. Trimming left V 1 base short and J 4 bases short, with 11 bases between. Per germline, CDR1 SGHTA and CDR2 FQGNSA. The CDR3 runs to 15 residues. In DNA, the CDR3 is TGTGCCAGCAGCTTAGGCGGGAGCCGCGGAAACACCATATATTTT. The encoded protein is CASSLGGSRGNTIYF.

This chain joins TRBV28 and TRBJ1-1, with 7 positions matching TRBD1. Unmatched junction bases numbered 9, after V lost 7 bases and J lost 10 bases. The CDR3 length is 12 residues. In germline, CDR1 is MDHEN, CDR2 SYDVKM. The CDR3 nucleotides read TGTGCCAGCATCTCCCAGGGGGAAAGAGCTTTCTTT. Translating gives CASISQGERAFF. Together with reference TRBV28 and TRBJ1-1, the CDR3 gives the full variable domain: DVKVTQSSRYLVKRTGEKVFLECVQDMDHENMFWYRQDPGLGLRLIYFSYDVKMKEKGDIPEGYSVSREKKERFSLILESASTNQTSMYLCASISQGERAFFGQGTRLTVV.

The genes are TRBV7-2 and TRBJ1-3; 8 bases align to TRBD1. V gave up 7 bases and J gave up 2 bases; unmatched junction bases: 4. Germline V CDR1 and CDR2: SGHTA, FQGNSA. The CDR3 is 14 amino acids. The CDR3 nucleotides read TGTGCCAGCAAGACAGGGGCACCTGGAAACACCATATATTTT. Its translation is CASKTGAPGNTIYF.

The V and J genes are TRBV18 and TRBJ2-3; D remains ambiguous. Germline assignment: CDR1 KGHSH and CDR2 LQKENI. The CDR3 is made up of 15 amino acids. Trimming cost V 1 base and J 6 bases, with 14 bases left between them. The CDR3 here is CASSPRFLSKDTQYF. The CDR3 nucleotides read TGTGCCAGCTCACCACGGTTTTTGAGTAAGGATACGCAGTATTTT.

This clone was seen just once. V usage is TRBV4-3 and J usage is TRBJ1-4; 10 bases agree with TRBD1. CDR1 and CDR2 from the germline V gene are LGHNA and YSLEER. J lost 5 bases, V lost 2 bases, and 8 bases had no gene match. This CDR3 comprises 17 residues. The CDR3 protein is CASSQSSWGQGNEKLFF. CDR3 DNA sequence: TGCGCCAGCAGCCAAAGTTCTTGGGGACAGGGGAATGAAAAACTGTTTTTT.

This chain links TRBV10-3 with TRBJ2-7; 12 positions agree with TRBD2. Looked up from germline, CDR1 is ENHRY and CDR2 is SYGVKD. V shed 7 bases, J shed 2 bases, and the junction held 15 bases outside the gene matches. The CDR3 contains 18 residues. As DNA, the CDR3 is TGTGCCATCAACGAAGGGGCTAGCGGGAGGGGTTTAACCTACGAGCAGTACTTC. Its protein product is CAINEGASGRGLTYEQYF.

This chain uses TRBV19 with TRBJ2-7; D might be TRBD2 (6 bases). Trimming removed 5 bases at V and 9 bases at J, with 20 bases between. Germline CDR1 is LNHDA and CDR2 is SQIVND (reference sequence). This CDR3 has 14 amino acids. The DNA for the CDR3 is TGTGCCAGTAGTTACGGGACTTCAGACCGCGGGCAGTACTTC. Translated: CASSYGTSDRGQYF.

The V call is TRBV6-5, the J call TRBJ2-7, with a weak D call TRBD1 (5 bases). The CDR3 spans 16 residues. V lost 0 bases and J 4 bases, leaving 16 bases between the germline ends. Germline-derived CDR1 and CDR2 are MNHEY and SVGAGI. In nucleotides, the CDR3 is TGTGCCAGCAGTTACTCGCCTAACAGGCGTTGGTACGAGCAGTACTTC. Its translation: CASSYSPNRRWYEQYF.

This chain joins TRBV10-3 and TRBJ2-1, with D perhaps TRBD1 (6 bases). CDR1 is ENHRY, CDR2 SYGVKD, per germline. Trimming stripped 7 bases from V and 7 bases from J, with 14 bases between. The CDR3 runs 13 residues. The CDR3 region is CAIMEGQRNEQFF. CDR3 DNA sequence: TGTGCCATCATGGAAGGACAGAGGAATGAGCAGTTCTTC.

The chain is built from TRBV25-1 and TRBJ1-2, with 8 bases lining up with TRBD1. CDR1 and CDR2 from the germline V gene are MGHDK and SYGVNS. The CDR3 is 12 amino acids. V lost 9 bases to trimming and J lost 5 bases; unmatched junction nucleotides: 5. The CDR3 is CASGQGLYGYTF. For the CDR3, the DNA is TGTGCCAGTGGACAGGGCCTATATGGCTACACCTTC.

As DNA, the CDR3 is TGCAGCGCCGGGGTTCGGAAGGATGAAGCTTTCTTT. Translation gives CSAGVRKDEAFF. V usage is TRBV29-1 and J usage is TRBJ1-1; D uncertain. Germline assignment: CDR1 SQVTM and CDR2 ANQGSEA. The length of the CDR3 is 12 residues. With 7 bases removed from V and 7 bases from J, the gap between germline ends came to 16 bases. The full variable domain, with the rest looked up from reference TRBV29-1 and TRBJ1-1, is SAVISQKPSRDICQRGTSLTIQCQVDSQVTMMFWYRQQPGQSLTLIATANQGSEATYESGFVIDKFPISRPNLTFSTLTVSNMSPEDSSIYLCSAGVRKDEAFFGQGTRLTVV.

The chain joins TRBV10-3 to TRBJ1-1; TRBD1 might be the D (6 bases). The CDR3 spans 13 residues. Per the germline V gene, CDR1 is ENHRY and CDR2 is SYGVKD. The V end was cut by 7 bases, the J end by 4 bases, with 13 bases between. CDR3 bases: TGTGCCATCACCTCAAGGGACACCACTGAAGCTTTCTTT. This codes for CAITSRDTTEAFF.

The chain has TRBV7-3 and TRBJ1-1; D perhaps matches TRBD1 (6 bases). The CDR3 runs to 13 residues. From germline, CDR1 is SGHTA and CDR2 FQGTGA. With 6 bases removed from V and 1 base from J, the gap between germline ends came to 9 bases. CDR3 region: CASRQGRNTEAFF. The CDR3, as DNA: TGTGCCAGCAGACAGGGCCGGAACACTGAAGCTTTCTTT.

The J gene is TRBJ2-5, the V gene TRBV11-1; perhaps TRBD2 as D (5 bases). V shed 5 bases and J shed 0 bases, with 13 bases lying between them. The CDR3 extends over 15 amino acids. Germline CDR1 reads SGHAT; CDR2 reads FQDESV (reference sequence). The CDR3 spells CASSIVDWDQETQYF. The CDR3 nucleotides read TGTGCCAGCAGCATAGTGGACTGGGACCAAGAGACCCAGTACTTC.

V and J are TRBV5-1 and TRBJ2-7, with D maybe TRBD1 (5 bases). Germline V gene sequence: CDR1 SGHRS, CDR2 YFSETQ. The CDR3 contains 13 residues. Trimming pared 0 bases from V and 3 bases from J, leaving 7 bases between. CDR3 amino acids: CASSLGTRYEQYF. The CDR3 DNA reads TGCGCCAGCAGCTTGGGGACACGCTACGAGCAGTACTTC.

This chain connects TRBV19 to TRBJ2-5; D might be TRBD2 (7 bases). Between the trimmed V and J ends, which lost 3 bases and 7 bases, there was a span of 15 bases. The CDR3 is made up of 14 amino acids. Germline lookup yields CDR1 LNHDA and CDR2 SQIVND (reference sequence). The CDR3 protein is CASSIWGGAGTQYF. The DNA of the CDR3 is TGTGCCAGTAGTATCTGGGGGGGGGCCGGGACCCAGTACTTC.

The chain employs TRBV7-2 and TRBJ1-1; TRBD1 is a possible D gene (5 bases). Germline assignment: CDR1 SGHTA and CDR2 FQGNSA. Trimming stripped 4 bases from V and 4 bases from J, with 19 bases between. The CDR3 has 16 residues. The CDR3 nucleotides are TGTGCCAGCAGCTCGGGGACGGGGGGAAGTAGCACTGAAGCTTTCTTT. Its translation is CASSSGTGGSSTEAFF. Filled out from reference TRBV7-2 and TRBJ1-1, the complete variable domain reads GAGVSQSPSNKVTEKGKDVELRCDPISGHTALYWYRQSLGQGLEFLIYFQGNSAPDKSGLPSDRFSAERTGGSVSTLTIQRTQQEDSAVYLCASSSGTGGSSTEAFFGQGTRLTVV.